The text below deals with one T cell receptor (beta chain). This table comes from immunoSEQ multiplex PCR, and its TCRdb copy is limited to in-frame clones, with some not included. In the table there are more than 150,000 clones, approximately 84% of which are singletons. The data derive from a study of blood T cell repertoires in COVID-19. As for the study in general: Some COVID-19 samples were acute and others convalescent; all came from the United States, Italy and Spain. Sources were T cells, B-cell-depleted T cells, or PBMCs; the material itself was cDNA or gDNA.

The junction had 11 bases not matched to a gene; V was cut back by 4 bases and J by 5 bases. CDR1 and CDR2 from the germline V gene are MRHNA and SNTAGT. The CDR3 runs 16 residues. This sequence originates from a human donor in a cohort sampled during active COVID-19. This rearrangement joins TRBV6-4 to TRBJ2-1; 7 bases line up with TRBD1. Sequencing was done on a sample of peripheral blood. Written as DNA, the CDR3 is TGTGCCAGCAGTGCCTCGACAGGGATCCCTGACAATGAGCAGTTCTTC. This codes for CASSASTGIPDNEQFF.